This TCR beta chain comes out of a study of vaccination and CD4 T cells after COVID-19. Cultured CD4+ T-cell DNA underwent Oncomine TCR Beta short-read sequencing. A single record per CDR3 protein comes from TCRdb applying MiXCR to the PCR reads. The sample carries about 20,000 distinct CDR3 sequences, approximately 28% recorded once. The sample holds a few counts of this clonotype. The antigen remains unidentified. The treatment: approximately nine-day PBMC culture with coronavirus spike peptide pools or control peptides (ViraFEST assay). The specimen was cultured CD4+ T cells from blood. The sequence was collected from a human donor with COVID-19.

CDR3 in amino acids: CASSPRQGQNYGYTF. The CDR3, as DNA: TGCGCCAGCAGCCCCCGACAGGGGCAGAACTATGGCTACACCTTC. The gene calls are TRBV4-3 and TRBJ1-2; 8 nucleotides match TRBD1. V trimming: 4 bases; J trimming: 2 bases; junction bases outside the gene matches: 6. Germline values: CDR1 LGHNA, CDR2 YSLEER. The CDR3 runs to 15 residues.